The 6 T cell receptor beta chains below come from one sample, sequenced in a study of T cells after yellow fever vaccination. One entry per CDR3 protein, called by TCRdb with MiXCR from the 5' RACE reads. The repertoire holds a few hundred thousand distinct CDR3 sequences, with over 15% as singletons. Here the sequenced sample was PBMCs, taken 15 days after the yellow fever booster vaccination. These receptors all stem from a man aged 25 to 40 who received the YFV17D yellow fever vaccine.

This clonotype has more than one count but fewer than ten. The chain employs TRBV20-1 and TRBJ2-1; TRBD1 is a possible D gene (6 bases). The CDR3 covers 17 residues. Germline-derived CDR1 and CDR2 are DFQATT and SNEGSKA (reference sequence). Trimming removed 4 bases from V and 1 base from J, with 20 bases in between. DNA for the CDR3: TGCAGTGCTAATGACGAGACGGGACAAATTTCCTACAATGAGCAGTTCTTC. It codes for CSANDETGQISYNEQFF.

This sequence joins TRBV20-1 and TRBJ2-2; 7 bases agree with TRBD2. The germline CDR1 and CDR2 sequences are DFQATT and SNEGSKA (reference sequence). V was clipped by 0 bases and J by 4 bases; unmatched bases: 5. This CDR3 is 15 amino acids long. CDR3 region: CSARDRSGITGELFF. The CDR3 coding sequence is TGCAGTGCTAGAGACCGCAGCGGGATCACCGGGGAGCTGTTTTTT.

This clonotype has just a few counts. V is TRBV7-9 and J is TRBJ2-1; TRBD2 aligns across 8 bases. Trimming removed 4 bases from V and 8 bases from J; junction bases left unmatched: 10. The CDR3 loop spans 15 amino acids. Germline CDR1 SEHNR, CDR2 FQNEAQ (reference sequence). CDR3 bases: TGTGCCAGCAGCTCATACAGGACTAGCTTCGATGAGCAGTTCTTC. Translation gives CASSSYRTSFDEQFF. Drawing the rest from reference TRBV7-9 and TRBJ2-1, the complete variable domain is DTGVSQNPRHKITKRGQNVTFRCDPISEHNRLYWYRQTLGQGPEFLTYFQNEAQLEKSRLLSDRFSAERPKGSFSTLEIQRTEQGDSAMYLCASSSYRTSFDEQFFGPGTRLTVL.

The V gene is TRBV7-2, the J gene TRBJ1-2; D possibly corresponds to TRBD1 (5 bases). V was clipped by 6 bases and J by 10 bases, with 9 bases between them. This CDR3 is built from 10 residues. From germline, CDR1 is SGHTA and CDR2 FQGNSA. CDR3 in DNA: TGTGCCAGCAGTTCCGGGGCCTACACCTTC. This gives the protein CASSSGAYTF. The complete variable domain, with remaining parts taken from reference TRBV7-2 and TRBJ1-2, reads GAGVSQSPSNKVTEKGKDVELRCDPISGHTALYWYRQSLGQGLEFLIYFQGNSAPDKSGLPSDRFSAERTGGSVSTLTIQRTQQEDSAVYLCASSSGAYTFGSGTRLTVV.

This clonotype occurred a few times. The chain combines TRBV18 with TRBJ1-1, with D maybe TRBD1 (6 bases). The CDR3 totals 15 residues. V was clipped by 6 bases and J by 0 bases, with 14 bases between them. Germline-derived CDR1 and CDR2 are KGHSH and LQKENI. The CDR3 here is CASSEQGLMNTEAFF. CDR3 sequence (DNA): TGTGCCAGCTCCGAACAGGGTCTGATGAACACTGAAGCTTTCTTT. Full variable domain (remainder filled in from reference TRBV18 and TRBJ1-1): NAGVMQNPRHLVRRRGQEARLRCSPMKGHSHVYWYRQLPEEGLKFMVYLQKENIIDESGMPKERFSAEFPKEGPSILRIQQVVRGDSAAYFCASSEQGLMNTEAFFGQGTRLTVV.

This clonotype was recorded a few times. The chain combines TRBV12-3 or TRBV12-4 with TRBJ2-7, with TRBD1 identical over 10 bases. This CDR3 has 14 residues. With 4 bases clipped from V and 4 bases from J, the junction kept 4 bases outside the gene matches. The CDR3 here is CASSWGGQGYEQYF. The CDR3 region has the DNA TGTGCCAGCAGTTGGGGGGGACAGGGGTACGAGCAGTACTTC.